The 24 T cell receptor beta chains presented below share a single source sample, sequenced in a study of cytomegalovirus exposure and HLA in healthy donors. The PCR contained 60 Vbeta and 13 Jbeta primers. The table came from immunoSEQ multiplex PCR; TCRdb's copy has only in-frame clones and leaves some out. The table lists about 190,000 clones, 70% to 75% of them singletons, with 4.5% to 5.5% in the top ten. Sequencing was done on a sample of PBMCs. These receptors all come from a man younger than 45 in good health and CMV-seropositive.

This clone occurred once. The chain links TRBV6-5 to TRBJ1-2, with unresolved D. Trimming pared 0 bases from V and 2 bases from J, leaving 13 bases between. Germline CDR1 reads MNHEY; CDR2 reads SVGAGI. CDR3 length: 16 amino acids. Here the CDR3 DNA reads TGTGCCAGCAGTTACTCGAATTTAGCCCCAAACTATGGCTACACCTTC. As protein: CASSYSNLAPNYGYTF.

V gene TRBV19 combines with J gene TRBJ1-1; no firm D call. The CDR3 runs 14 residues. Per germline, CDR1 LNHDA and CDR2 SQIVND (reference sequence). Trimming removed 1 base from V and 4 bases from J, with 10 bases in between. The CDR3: CASSIGGGSTEAFF. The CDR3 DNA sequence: TGTGCCAGTAGTATAGGTGGAGGTAGCACTGAAGCTTTCTTT.

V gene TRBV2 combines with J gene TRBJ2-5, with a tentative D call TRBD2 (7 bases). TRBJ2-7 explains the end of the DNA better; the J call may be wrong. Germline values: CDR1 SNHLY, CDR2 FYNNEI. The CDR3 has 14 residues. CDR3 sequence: CASTGERDNYEQYF. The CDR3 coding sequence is TGTGCCAGCACTGGTGAGCGGGACAACTACGAGCAGTACTTC.

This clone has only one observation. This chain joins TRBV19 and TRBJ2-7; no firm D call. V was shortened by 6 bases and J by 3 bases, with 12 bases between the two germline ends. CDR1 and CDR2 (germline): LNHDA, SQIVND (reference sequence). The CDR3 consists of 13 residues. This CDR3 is CASSGTGIYEQYF. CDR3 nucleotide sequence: TGTGCCAGTAGCGGCACGGGTATCTACGAGCAGTACTTC.

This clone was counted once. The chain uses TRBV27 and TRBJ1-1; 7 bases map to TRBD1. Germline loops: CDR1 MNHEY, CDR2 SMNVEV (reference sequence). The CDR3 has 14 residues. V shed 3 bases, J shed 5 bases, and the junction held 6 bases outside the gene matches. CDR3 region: CASSLGRGRTEAFF. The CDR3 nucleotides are TGTGCCAGCAGTTTGGGCAGGGGGAGGACTGAAGCTTTCTTT.

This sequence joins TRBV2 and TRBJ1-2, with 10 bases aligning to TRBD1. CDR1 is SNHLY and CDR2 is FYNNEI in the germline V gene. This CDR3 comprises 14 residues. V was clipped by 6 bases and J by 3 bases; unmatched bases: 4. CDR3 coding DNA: TGTGCCAGCAGGGACAGGGGGTTACACTATGGCTACACCTTC. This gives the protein CASRDRGLHYGYTF.

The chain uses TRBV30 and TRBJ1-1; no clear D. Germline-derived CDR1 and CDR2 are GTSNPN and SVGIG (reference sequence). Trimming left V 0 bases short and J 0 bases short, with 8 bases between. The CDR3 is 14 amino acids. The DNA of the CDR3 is TGTGCCTGGAGTGTAATGCCAGTGAACACTGAAGCTTTCTTT. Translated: CAWSVMPVNTEAFF.

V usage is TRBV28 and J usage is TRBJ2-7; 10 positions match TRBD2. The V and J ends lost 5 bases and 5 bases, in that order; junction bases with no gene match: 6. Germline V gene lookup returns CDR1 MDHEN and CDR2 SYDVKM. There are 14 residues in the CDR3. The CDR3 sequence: CASSPGTSVNEQYF. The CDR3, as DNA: TGTGCCAGCAGTCCCGGGACTAGCGTCAACGAGCAGTACTTC.

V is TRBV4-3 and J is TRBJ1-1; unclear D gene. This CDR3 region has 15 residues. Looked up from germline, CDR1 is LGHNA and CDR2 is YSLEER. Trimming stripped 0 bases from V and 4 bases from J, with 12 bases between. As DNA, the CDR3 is TGCGCCAGCAGCCAAGATCAATGGGCGAGCACTGAAGCTTTCTTT. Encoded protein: CASSQDQWASTEAFF.

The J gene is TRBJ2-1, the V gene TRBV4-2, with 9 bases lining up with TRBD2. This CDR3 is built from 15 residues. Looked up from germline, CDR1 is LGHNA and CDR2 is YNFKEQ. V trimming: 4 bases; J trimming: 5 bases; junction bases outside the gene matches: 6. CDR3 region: CASSRGSGGNNEQFF. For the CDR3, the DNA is TGTGCCAGCAGCCGGGGTAGCGGGGGAAACAATGAGCAGTTCTTC.

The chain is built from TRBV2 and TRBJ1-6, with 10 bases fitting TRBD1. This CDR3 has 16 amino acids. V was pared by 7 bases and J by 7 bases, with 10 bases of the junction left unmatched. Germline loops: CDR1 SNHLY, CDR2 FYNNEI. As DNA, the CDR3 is TGTGCCAGCACTGCTTGGGACAGGGGTTCGAATTCACCCCTCCACTTT. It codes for CASTAWDRGSNSPLHF.

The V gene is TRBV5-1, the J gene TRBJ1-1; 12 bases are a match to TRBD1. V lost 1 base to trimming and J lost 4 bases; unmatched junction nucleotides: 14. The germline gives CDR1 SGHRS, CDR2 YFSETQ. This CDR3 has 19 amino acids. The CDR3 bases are TGCGCCAGCAGCTTGTTAATGGGCGGGACAGGGGGCATGGGCACTGAAGCTTTCTTT. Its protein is CASSLLMGGTGGMGTEAFF. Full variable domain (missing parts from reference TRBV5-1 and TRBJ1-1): KAGVTQTPRYLIKTRGQQVTLSCSPISGHRSVSWYQQTPGQGLQFLFEYFSETQRNKGNFPGRFSGRQFSNSRSEMNVSTLELGDSALYLCASSLLMGGTGGMGTEAFFGQGTRLTVV.

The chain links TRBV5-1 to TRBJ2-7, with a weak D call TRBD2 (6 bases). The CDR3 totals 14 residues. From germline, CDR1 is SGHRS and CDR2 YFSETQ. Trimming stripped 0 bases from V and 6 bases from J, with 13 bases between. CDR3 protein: CASSLEGGAGEQYF. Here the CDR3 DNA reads TGCGCCAGCAGCTTGGAAGGCGGGGCCGGCGAGCAGTACTTC.

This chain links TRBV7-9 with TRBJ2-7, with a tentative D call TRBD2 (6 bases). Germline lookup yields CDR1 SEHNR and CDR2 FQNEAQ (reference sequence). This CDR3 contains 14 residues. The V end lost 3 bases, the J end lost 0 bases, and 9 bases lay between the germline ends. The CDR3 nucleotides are TGTGCCAGCAGCTTGGGGACTGGCTCCTACGAGCAGTACTTC. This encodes CASSLGTGSYEQYF.

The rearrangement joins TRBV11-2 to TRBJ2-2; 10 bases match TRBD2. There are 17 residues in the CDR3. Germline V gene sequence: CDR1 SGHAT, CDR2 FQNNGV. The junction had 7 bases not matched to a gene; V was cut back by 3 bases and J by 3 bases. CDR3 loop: CASSFTSGVSHTGELFF. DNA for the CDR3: TGTGCCAGCAGCTTCACTAGCGGGGTATCCCACACCGGGGAGCTGTTTTTT. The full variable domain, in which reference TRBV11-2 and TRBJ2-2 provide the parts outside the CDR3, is EAGVAQSPRYKIIEKRQSVAFWCNPISGHATLYWYQQILGQGPKLLIQFQNNGVVDDSQLPKDRFSAERLKGVDSTLKIQPAKLEDSAVYLCASSFTSGVSHTGELFFGEGSRLTVL.

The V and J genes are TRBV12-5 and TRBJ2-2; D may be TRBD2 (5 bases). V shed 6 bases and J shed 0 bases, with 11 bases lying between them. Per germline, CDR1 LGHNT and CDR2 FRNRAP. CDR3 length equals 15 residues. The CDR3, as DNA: TGTGCTAGTGGACGGACGGGATCGAACACCGGGGAGCTGTTTTTT. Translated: CASGRTGSNTGELFF.

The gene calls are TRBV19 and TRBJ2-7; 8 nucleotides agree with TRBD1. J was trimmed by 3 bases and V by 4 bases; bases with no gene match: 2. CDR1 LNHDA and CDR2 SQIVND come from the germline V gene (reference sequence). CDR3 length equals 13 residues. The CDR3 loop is CASSRTGNYEQYF. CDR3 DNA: TGTGCCAGTAGTAGGACAGGGAACTACGAGCAGTACTTC.

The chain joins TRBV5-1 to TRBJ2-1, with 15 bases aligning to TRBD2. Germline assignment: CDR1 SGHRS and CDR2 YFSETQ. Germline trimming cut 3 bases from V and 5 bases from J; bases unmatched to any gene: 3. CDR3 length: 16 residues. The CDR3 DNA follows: TGCGCCAGCAGCTCACGGACTAGCGGGGGGGACAATGAGCAGTTCTTC. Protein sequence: CASSSRTSGGDNEQFF. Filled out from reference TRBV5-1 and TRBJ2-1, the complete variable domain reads KAGVTQTPRYLIKTRGQQVTLSCSPISGHRSVSWYQQTPGQGLQFLFEYFSETQRNKGNFPGRFSGRQFSNSRSEMNVSTLELGDSALYLCASSSRTSGGDNEQFFGPGTRLTVL.

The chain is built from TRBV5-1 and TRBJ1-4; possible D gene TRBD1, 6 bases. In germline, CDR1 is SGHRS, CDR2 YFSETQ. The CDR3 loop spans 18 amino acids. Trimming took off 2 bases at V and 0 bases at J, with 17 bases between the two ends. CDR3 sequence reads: CASSFGYREASTNEKLFF. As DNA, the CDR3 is TGCGCCAGCAGCTTCGGATACAGGGAAGCTTCAACTAATGAAAAACTGTTTTTT.

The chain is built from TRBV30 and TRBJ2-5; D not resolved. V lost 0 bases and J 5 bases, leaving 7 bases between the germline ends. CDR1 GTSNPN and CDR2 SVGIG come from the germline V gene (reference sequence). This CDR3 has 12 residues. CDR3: CAWSVNSETQYF. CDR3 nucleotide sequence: TGTGCCTGGAGTGTAAATAGCGAGACCCAGTACTTC.

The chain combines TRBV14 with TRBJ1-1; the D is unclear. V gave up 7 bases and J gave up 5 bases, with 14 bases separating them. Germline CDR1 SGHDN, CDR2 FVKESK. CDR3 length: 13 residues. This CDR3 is CASTSGFNTEAFF. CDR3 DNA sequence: TGTGCCAGCACCTCAGGTTTTAATACTGAAGCTTTCTTT.

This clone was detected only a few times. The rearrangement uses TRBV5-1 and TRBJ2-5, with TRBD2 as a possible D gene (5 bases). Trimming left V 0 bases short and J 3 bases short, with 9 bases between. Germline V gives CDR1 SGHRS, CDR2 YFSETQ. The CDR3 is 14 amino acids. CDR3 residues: CASSLGLAKETQYF. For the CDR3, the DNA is TGCGCCAGCAGCTTGGGCCTAGCCAAAGAGACCCAGTACTTC.

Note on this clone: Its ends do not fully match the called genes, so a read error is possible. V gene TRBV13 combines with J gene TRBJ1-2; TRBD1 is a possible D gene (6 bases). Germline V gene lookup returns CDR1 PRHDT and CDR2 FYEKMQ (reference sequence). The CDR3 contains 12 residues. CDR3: CASSEGGRGYTF. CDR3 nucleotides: TGCGCCAGCAGCGAGGGGGGGCGAGGCTACACCTTC.

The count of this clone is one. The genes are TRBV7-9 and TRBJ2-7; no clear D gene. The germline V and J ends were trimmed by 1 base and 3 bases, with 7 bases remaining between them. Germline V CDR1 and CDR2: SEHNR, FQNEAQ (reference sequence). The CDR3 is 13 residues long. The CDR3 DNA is TGTGCCAGCAGCTTAGGTTTCCTCTACGAGCAGTACTTC. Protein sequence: CASSLGFLYEQYF.